A single T cell receptor beta chain is shown here with its context. Its specificity is unknown. The data derive from a study of shared clonotypes between healthy human individuals. Study-wide results and limits: Larger richness was generally estimated for naive than memory subsets. It was expected that sequencing depth would affect clonotype sharing among donors.

Clones were read by immunoSEQ multiplex PCR, and TCRdb kept only the in-frame ones, dropping some. Seen here are roughly 2,500,000 clones, roughly 93% observed once, and the top ten hold 0.36%. Germline V gives CDR1 MGHRA, CDR2 YSYEKL. V lost 1 base, J lost 3 bases, and 8 bases lay in between. This CDR3 has 14 residues. The chain combines TRBV4-1 with TRBJ2-3; D ambiguous. This TCR was recovered from a man aged 18 to 30 in good health. Some clones in this sample may be carry-over from other donors' samples. Source material: naive CD4+ T cells from PBMCs. Subset noted: CD45RA+ positively selected. CDR3 sequence (DNA): TGCGCCAGCAGCCAAGCTTGGGGTACAGATACGCAGTATTTT. It encodes CASSQAWGTDTQYF.